This T cell receptor (beta chain) was recorded in a study of immune evolution from preneoplasia to lung adenocarcinoma (dated by TCRdb to the early 2020s). Background for the entire study: HLA loss of heterozygosity was seen in approximately 6.7%, 15% and 36% of AIS, MIA and ADC lesions, and in no AAH lesions. Class I HLA alleles were inferred from exome data with POLYSOLVER, and allele-specific HLA loss was detected with LOHHLA. Whole exome sequencing and methylation data from the same cohort of nodules were integrated with the immune data. A total of 50 to 55 patients with pulmonary nodules who underwent surgical resection were included in the overall cohort. The study used immune gene expression, TCR sequencing and multiplex immunofluorescence to profile the immune contexture of lung adenocarcinoma precursors and invasive adenocarcinoma. TCR sequencing data were obtained from about 50 patients. It was reported in the study that 100 to 110 samples were used for TCR sequencing. Resected precursor lesions (AAH, AIS, MIA) and invasive adenocarcinomas were each compared against paired morphologically normal lung tissue. The sample size was set by how many specimens were available, not by a prior power calculation.

TCR beta CDR3 regions were sequenced from DNA using the immunoSEQ hsTCRbeta Kit. On the study's bioinformatics: The ImmunoSEQ Analyzer was used to analyse the TCR sequencing data. T cell clonality was defined as 1 minus Pielou's evenness, calculated on productive rearrangements. T cell diversity was measured with the inverse Simpson index on productive templates. T cell density was TCR beta template counts normalized to usable DNA, estimated by amplifying and sequencing housekeeping genes. TCR metrics were compared across histologic stages using two-sided Kruskal-Wallis tests. TCRdb stores this immuneACCESS table with in-frame sequences only. Part of the clones is absent; in the studies checked, under half of the shortfall reflects unresolved V genes, and no reason is known for the rest. V and J calls and clone size are copied from that table; D and trimming were computed from the DNA. The sample table lists around 7,000 clones, roughly four fifths of them with a count of one. The ten top clones hold around 7.9% of the sample.

This clone was picked up a small number of times. Its antigen remains unidentified. Base qualities are missing; no much larger clone stands one base away. On the study overall, not on this receptor specifically: KRAS-mutant nodules showed the highest T cell clonality compared with EGFR-mutant or double wild-type lesions. Because every patient came from Japan and China, how well the results apply to Western populations was uncertain. The highest top T cell clone frequencies were observed in normal lung, and a progressive decrease in top T cell clone frequencies appeared to occur from AAH through AIS, MIA and invasive adenocarcinoma. Clonality was highest in normal lung, while later-stage lesions appeared to have lower clonality but higher T cell density and diversity. The findings rested on association rather than direct causation, and larger cohorts with long-term follow-up and longitudinal biopsies were considered necessary.

V is reduced by 7 bases and J by 0 bases, leaving a spacing of 13 bases between them. Sequences MNHNY (CDR1) and SVGAGI (CDR2) are obtained from the germline V gene (reference sequence). From cysteine to phenylalanine, the CDR3 is 15 amino acids long. Just CDR3 DNA is preserved here, 45 bases in frame from base 1. Patients underwent resection in Japan or China between the mid-2010s and the late 2010s. Histologic diagnosis of each case was confirmed independently by two lung cancer pathologists on H&E slides. For nucleic acid extraction, premalignant or tumor cells were enriched by macro-dissection following pathologic assessment. DNA was isolated from FFPE tissue using the AllPrep DNA/RNA FFPE Kit.

Source material: FFPE atypical adenomatous hyperplasia tissue from the lung. The label giving this sample's cell subset or site can be read as: atypical adenomatous hyperplasia (AAH), lung preneoplasia. The sequence came from a donor of 70 years or more with lung adenocarcinoma. Some clones in this sample may be carry-over from other donors' samples. In this chain, TRBV6-6 is recombined with TRBJ1-5; the D gene lacks a confident call. CDR3 reads: CASISDTYSNQPQHF. The sequence in DNA is TGTGCCAGCATTTCTGACACTTATAGCAATCAGCCCCAGCATTTT.